This T cell receptor (beta chain) was recovered during a study of immune evolution from preneoplasia to lung adenocarcinoma. Study in general: HLA loss of heterozygosity: about 7% AIS, about 15% MIA, about 31% ADC, none AAH.

Profiling relied on immunoSEQ multiplex PCR, and the TCRdb table lists in-frame clones only, not all of them. The sample includes some 4,000 clones, about 75% of them seen just once. Resections took place in Japan or China from about 2014 to 2018. The germline V gene has CDR1 SGHAT and CDR2 FQNNGV. V dropped 7 bases and J dropped 6 bases, with 16 bases sitting between them. This CDR3 region has 14 residues. The sequencing sample was made of FFPE minimally invasive lung adenocarcinoma tissue. The genes are TRBV11-2 and TRBJ2-1; TRBD2 might be the D (5 bases). This receptor was identified in a person aged 65 to 85 with lung adenocarcinoma. CDR3 DNA sequence: TGTGCCAGCATCCCAACTTCGGGGATCAATGAGCAGTTCTTC. Amino acid sequence: CASIPTSGINEQFF.